This is a list of T cell receptor beta chains from one sample in a study of T cells in Graves' hyperthyroidism and ophthalmopathy. Each CDR3 protein is one row after TCRdb ran MiXCR on the multiplex PCR reads. The sample records 600,000 or so distinct CDR3 sequences, roughly 15% being singletons. The sequencing input was blood. The receptor source for this set is a woman aged 45-65 years with Graves' ophthalmopathy. Each CDR3 is given with its conserved first and last residue. A D gene is named only where the DNA matches it firmly. Clone size is shown for a subset of rows, as once, few, many or a class of expanded clone.

many	TRBV28	-	TRBJ2-2	TGTGCCAGCAGTCCAGTTTACACCGGGGAGCTGTTTTTT	CASSPVYTGELFF
many	TRBV7-9	TRBD1	TRBJ1-1	TGTGCCAGCAGCGCTCCCGGGACAGGGGGGCCCAGTAAAGTGAACACTGAAGCTTTCTTT	CASSAPGTGGPSKVNTEAFF
few	TRBV24-1	TRBD2	TRBJ2-1	TGTGCCACCAGTGAACCCGGGACTAATAATGAGCAGTTCTTC	CATSEPGTNNEQFF
many	TRBV30	-	TRBJ2-7	TGTGCCTGGATCCCGGGCCTCCGTGGGGTCGAGCAGTACTTC	CAWIPGLRGVEQYF
-	TRBV24-1	-	TRBJ2-2	TGTGCCACCAGTGATTTCACTAGTAAGGCAGTCGGGGAGCTGTTTTTT	CATSDFTSKAVGELFF
many	TRBV2	-	TRBJ2-3	TGTGCCAGCAGACCACAGGGAACAGATACGCAGTATTTT	CASRPQGTDTQYF
-	TRBV4-1	-	TRBJ1-5	TGCGCCAGCAGCCAAGGTGGAGGGTATCAGCCCCAGCATTTT	CASSQGGGYQPQHF
few	TRBV4-3	TRBD2	TRBJ2-1	TGCGCCAGCAGCCAAGCACTTACTAGCGGGGCTTTCGATGAGCAGTTCTTC	CASSQALTSGAFDEQFF
-	TRBV6-2/TRBV6-3	TRBD2	TRBJ2-1	TGTGCCAGCAAGCGTAGCGGGAACTCCTACAATGAGCAGTTCTTC	CASKRSGNSYNEQFF
many	TRBV6-2/TRBV6-3	-	TRBJ1-5	TGTGCCAGCAGTTACTCGGCTAGGCTACCCCAGCATTTT	CASSYSARLPQHF
many	TRBV7-3	-	TRBJ1-1	TGTGCCAGCAGCTTCCCCGGGACAAAGAACACTGAAGCTTTCTTT	CASSFPGTKNTEAFF
-	TRBV2	-	TRBJ2-3	TGTGCCAGCAGTACCCGAGGACGGATCACAGATACGCAGTATTTT	CASSTRGRITDTQYF
many	TRBV3-1	-	TRBJ1-5	TGTGCCAGCAGCCAACCTGGGGGGAATCAGCCCCAGCATTTT	CASSQPGGNQPQHF
many	TRBV30	TRBD2	TRBJ2-3	TGTGCCTGGAGTGTATTTGGCGGGAGTAGCACAGATACGCAGTATTTT	CAWSVFGGSSTDTQYF
many	TRBV11-3	-	TRBJ2-3	TGTGCCAGCAGCTTAGACAGGGACAACACAGATACGCAGTATTTT	CASSLDRDNTDTQYF
-	TRBV9	-	TRBJ1-6	TGTGCCAGCAGCGTAAATGGAGAGACGACTTCACCCCTCCACTTT	CASSVNGETTSPLHF
-	TRBV6-2/TRBV6-3	TRBD2	TRBJ2-7	TGTGCCAGCTCACCACCGAATCTAGCGGGAGGTGGCTACGAGCAGTACTTC	CASSPPNLAGGGYEQYF
-	TRBV4-3	TRBD1	TRBJ2-7	TGCGCCAGCAGCCAAGTCGCACCGAGCGGACAGGTGGTGTACTACGAGCAGTACTTC	CASSQVAPSGQVVYYEQYF
few	TRBV10-3	-	TRBJ1-6	TGTGCCATCAGTGACGGCCCACTCTCCTATAATTCACCCCTCCACTTT	CAISDGPLSYNSPLHF
many	TRBV3-1	-	TRBJ1-2	TGTGCCAGCAGCCATCATGACAGACCTAACTATGGCTACACCTTC	CASSHHDRPNYGYTF
many	TRBV3-1	-	TRBJ2-7	TGTGCCAGCATGAGCGGAACTTACGAGCAGTACTTC	CASMSGTYEQYF
few	TRBV5-6	TRBD2	TRBJ2-7	TGTGCCAGCAGCTTCCTCGTGCTAGCGGACTCCTACGAGCAGTACTTC	CASSFLVLADSYEQYF
-	TRBV12-5	-	TRBJ2-7	TGTGCTAGTGGTTTGCACAGAATCTACGAGCAGTACTTC	CASGLHRIYEQYF
-	TRBV19	-	TRBJ2-4	TGTGCCAGTACGTGGGGGGACATTCAGTACTTC	CASTWGDIQYF
many	TRBV11-2	-	TRBJ2-1	TGTGCCAGCAGCTTAGATGCGGGCGGGCTCCCTTTGAATGAGCAGTTCTTC	CASSLDAGGLPLNEQFF
-	TRBV19	TRBD1	TRBJ1-3	TGTGCCAGTAGTACCTTTCAGACAGGGGCGAGCTCTGGAAACACCATATATTTT	CASSTFQTGASSGNTIYF
-	TRBV10-3	-	TRBJ1-1	TGTGCCATCAGGGCACGGGGGAATGGAGAGAACACTGAAGCTTTCTTT	CAIRARGNGENTEAFF
few	TRBV10-3	TRBD1	TRBJ2-3	TGTGCCATCAATCCGGGACAGGGGTCAGATACGCAGTATTTT	CAINPGQGSDTQYF
few	TRBV24-1	TRBD1	TRBJ2-2	TGTGCCACCAGTGATTTGCGTACAGGGGTGAACACCGGGGAGCTGTTTTTT	CATSDLRTGVNTGELFF
-	TRBV18	TRBD1	TRBJ1-5	TGTGCCAGCTCCCCAGCAAGGACAGGAACTCAGGGCAATCAGCCCCAGCATTTT	CASSPARTGTQGNQPQHF
-	TRBV20-1	TRBD1	TRBJ1-5	TGCAGTGCTAGCGATGACAGGGTGGAGGACCAGCCCCAGCATTTT	CSASDDRVEDQPQHF
many	TRBV20-1	TRBD2	TRBJ2-5	TGCAGTGCTAGAGATCTGGTAGCGGGTACCGGGGAGACCCAGTACTTC	CSARDLVAGTGETQYF
-	TRBV19	-	TRBJ1-1	TGTGCCAGTAGTGCGCAGGACAAAGGCACTGAAGCTTTCTTT	CASSAQDKGTEAFF
many	TRBV29-1	-	TRBJ2-3	TGCAGCGTCGCTGGACAGACCACAGATACGCAGTATTTT	CSVAGQTTDTQYF
-	TRBV5-1	TRBD2	TRBJ2-1	TGCGCCAGCAGCCCGGGACTAGCGGCTCCAAGCTCCTACAATGAGCAGTTCTTC	CASSPGLAAPSSYNEQFF
-	TRBV20-1	TRBD1	TRBJ1-2	TGCAGTGCTAGAGGTCTGTTGGCAGGGGGCCTTTCTAACTATGGCTACACCTTC	CSARGLLAGGLSNYGYTF
-	TRBV27	TRBD2	TRBJ2-7	TGTGCCAGCAGTACTAGCGGGACGACGAGCTCCTACGAGCAGTACTTC	CASSTSGTTSSYEQYF
few	TRBV12-3/TRBV12-4	-	TRBJ2-5	TGTGCCAGCAGTTCCCCCCTAAACCAAGAGACCCAGTACTTC	CASSSPLNQETQYF
many	TRBV27	TRBD1	TRBJ2-7	TGTGCCAGCAGTCTAACAGGGGTCCCCACCTACGAGCAGTACTTC	CASSLTGVPTYEQYF
many	TRBV6-2/TRBV6-3	-	TRBJ1-5	TGTGCCAGCAGTTACCCTGCGGGTCAGCCCCAGCATTTT	CASSYPAGQPQHF
many	TRBV28	TRBD1	TRBJ2-7	TGTGCCAGCAGCTCTACAGGGGGCCGGAATAGTTACGAGCAGTACTTC	CASSSTGGRNSYEQYF
many	TRBV7-3	-	TRBJ2-5	TGTGCCAGCAGTTCCTCGGGAATGAAGACCCAGTACTTC	CASSSSGMKTQYF
many	TRBV14	-	TRBJ2-1	TGTGCCAGCAGCCAAGTTTGGGGGATGGGACCCCTTCGCCGGGATGAGCAGTTCTTC	CASSQVWGMGPLRRDEQFF
few	TRBV7-3	-	TRBJ2-6	TGTGCCAGCAGCTTAACGTGGGGGGATGGGGCCAACGTCCTGACTTTC	CASSLTWGDGANVLTF
-	TRBV7-9	TRBD1	TRBJ2-1	TGTGCCAGCAGCCTCAACAGGGGTCTGTCCCACAATGAGCAGTTCTTC	CASSLNRGLSHNEQFF
-	TRBV2	-	TRBJ2-1	TGTGCCAGCAGTGAGAGGCTTCTCTACAATGAGCAGTTCTTC	CASSERLLYNEQFF
-	TRBV6-2/TRBV6-3	-	TRBJ2-7	TGTGCCAGCAGGCGACTTCTACTCGGGGTCTCCTACGAGCAGTACTTC	CASRRLLLGVSYEQYF
few	TRBV6-1	TRBD1	TRBJ2-7	TGTGCCAGCAGTGTTTGGCAGGGGGCCGGATACGAGCAGTACTTC	CASSVWQGAGYEQYF
many	TRBV7-8	TRBD1	TRBJ2-5	TGTGCCAGCAGCTTTGGGGGGACAGGCCTCCAAGAGACCCAGTACTTC	CASSFGGTGLQETQYF
many	TRBV12-3/TRBV12-4	-	TRBJ1-1	TGTGCCAGCAGTTTATTGGGGGGGGCTCCGAACACTGAAGCTTTCTTT	CASSLLGGAPNTEAFF
many	TRBV5-1	-	TRBJ1-1	TGCGCCAGCAGCTTAGAGGCGGACACTGAAGCTTTCTTT	CASSLEADTEAFF
few	TRBV5-6	TRBD2	TRBJ2-7	TGTGCCAGCAGCCCGAGACTAGCGGTCCACTACGAGCAGTACTTC	CASSPRLAVHYEQYF
once	TRBV14	TRBD2	TRBJ2-7	TGTGCCAGCAGCCTACGGGGGGGGGCTGAGCAGTACTTC	CASSLRGGAEQYF
many	TRBV2	TRBD2	TRBJ2-7	TGTGCCAGCAGTATAGCGGGAGGGTTGAGAGAGCAGTACTTC	CASSIAGGLREQYF